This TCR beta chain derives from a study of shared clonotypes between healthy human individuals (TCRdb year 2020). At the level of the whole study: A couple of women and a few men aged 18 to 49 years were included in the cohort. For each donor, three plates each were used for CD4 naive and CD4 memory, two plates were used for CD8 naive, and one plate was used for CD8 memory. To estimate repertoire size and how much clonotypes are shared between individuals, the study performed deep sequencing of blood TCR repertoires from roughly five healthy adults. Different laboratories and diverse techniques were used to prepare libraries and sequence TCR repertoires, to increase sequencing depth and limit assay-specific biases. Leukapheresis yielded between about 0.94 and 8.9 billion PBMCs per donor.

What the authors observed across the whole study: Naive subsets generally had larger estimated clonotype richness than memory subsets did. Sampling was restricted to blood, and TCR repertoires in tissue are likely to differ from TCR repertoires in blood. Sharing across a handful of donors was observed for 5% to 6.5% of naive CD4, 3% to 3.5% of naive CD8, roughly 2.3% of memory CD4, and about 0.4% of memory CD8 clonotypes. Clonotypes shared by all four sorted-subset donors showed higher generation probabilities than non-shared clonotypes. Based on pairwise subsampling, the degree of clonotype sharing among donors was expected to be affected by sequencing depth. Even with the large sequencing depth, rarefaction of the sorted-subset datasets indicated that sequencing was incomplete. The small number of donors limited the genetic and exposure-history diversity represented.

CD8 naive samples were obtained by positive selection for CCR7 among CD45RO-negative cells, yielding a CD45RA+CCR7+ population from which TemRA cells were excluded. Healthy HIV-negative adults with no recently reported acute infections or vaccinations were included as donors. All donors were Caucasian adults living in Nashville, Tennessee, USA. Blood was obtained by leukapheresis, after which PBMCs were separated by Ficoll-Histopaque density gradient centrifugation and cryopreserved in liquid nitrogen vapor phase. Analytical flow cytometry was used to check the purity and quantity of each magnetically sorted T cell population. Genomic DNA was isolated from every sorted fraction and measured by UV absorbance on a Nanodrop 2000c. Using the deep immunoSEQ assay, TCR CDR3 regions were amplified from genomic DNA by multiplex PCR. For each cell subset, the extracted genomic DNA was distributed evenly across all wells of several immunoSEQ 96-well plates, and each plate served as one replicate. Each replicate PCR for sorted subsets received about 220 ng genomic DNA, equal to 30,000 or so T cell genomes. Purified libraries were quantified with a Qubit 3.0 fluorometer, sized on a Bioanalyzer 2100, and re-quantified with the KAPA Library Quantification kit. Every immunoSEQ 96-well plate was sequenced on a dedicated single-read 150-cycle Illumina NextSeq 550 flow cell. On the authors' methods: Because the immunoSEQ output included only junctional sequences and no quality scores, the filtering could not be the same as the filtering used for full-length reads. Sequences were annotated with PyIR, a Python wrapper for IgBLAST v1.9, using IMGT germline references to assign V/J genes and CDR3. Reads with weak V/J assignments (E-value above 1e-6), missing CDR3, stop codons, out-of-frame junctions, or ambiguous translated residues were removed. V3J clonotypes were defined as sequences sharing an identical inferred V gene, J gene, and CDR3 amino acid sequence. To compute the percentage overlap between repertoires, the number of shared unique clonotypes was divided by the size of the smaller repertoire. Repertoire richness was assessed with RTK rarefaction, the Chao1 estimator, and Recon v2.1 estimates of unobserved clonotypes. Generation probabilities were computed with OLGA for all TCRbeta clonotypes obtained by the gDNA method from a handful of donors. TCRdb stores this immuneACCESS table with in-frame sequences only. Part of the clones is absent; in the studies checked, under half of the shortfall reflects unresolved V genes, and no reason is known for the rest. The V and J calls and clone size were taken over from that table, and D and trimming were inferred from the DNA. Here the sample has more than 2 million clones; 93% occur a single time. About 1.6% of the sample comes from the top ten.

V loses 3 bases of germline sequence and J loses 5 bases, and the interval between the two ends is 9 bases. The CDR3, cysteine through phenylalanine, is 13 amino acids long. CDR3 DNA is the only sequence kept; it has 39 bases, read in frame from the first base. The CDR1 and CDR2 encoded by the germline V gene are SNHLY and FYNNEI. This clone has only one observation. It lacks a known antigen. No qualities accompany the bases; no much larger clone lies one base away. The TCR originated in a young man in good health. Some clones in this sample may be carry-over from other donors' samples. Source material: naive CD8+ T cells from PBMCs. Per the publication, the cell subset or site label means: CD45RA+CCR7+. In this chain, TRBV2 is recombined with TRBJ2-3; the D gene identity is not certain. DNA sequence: TGTGCCAGCAGTGATGTGGCCAAAGATACGCAGTATTTT. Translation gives CASSDVAKDTQYF.